One sample yielded the 11 T cell receptor beta chains listed below, sequenced in a study of long-term antiretroviral therapy in people with HIV. The immunoSEQ assay was v3.0, run at survey level. Method: immunoSEQ multiplex PCR; TCRdb's copy keeps in-frame clones and lacks some. The data show approximately 25,000 clones, with about 85% seen just once and roughly 9% held by the top ten. This specimen consisted of unsorted PBMCs, obtained 4.7 to 5 years after starting antiretroviral therapy. The receptors were gathered from a man aged 40-50 years with HIV.

This sequence joins TRBV5-1 and TRBJ2-5, with 9 bases lining up with TRBD1. Per germline, CDR1 SGHRS and CDR2 YFSETQ. The CDR3 has 16 amino acids. The J segment lost 5 bases and the V segment lost 4 bases, leaving 12 bases of the junction unmatched. CDR3 in amino acids: CASSQLGQGSGETQYF. The CDR3 region has the DNA TGCGCCAGCAGCCAACTGGGACAGGGAAGCGGCGAGACCCAGTACTTC.

This clone was counted only a few times. This sequence joins TRBV18 and TRBJ2-3, with 8 bases identical to TRBD2. V dropped 1 base and J dropped 6; count of bases not matched to a gene: 6. The CDR3 is 15 residues long. CDR1 and CDR2 (germline): KGHSH, LQKENI. This chain's CDR3 is CASSPLGGAGDTQYF. CDR3 nucleotides: TGTGCCAGCTCACCACTCGGGGGGGCCGGGGATACGCAGTATTTT.

The J gene is TRBJ2-5, the V gene TRBV11-2; TRBD2 aligns across 8 bases. Germline CDR1 SGHAT, CDR2 FQNNGV. Trimming at V came to 1 base and at J to 7 bases, leaving 5 bases not matched to a gene. This CDR3 is 14 amino acids long. In DNA form, the CDR3 reads TGTGCCAGCAGCTTAGCGGGAGGGCGAGGGACCCAGTACTTC. It encodes CASSLAGGRGTQYF. Looking up the rest from reference TRBV11-2 and TRBJ2-5 gives the full variable domain: EAGVAQSPRYKIIEKRQSVAFWCNPISGHATLYWYQQILGQGPKLLIQFQNNGVVDDSQLPKDRFSAERLKGVDSTLKIQPAKLEDSAVYLCASSLAGGRGTQYFGPGTRLLVL.

This chain links TRBV7-2 with TRBJ1-3; D remains ambiguous. The CDR3 extends over 13 amino acids. Trimming stripped 5 bases from V and 2 bases from J, with 7 bases between. The germline V gene has CDR1 SGHTA and CDR2 FQGNSA. The CDR3 is CASSLNPGNTIYF. CDR3 DNA: TGTGCCAGCAGCCTAAACCCTGGAAACACCATATATTTT.

This clone came up once. The genes are TRBV25-1 and TRBJ2-7; a possible D gene is TRBD1 (6 bases). This CDR3 has 13 amino acids. CDR1 is MGHDK, CDR2 SYGVNS, per germline. Trimming removed 7 bases at V and 0 bases at J, with 10 bases between. The CDR3 nucleotides are TGTGCCAGCACCACAGGGAACTCCTACGAGCAGTACTTC. Translated: CASTTGNSYEQYF.

The table lists this clone with a count of one. The J gene is TRBJ1-5, the V gene TRBV5-1, with D perhaps TRBD1 (5 bases). Germline-derived CDR1 and CDR2 are SGHRS and YFSETQ. This CDR3 region has 14 residues. Trimming removed 0 bases at V and 7 bases at J, with 11 bases between. The DNA of the CDR3 is TGCGCCAGCAGCTTGGGCCAGGGAGGGCAGCCCCAGCATTTT. It is translated as CASSLGQGGQPQHF.

The chain links TRBV7-8 to TRBJ2-7, with a weak D call TRBD2 (6 bases). The CDR3 length is 16 residues. The germline V gene has CDR1 SGHVS and CDR2 FQNEAQ. V was pared by 8 bases and J by 0 bases, with 20 bases between. The CDR3 coding sequence is TGTGCCAGCCGCGGGGATCCGACAACCAGCTCCTACGAGCAGTACTTC. This codes for CASRGDPTTSSYEQYF.

This clone was recorded only once. This chain links TRBV6-1 with TRBJ2-7, with D maybe TRBD1 (6 bases). This CDR3 has 15 residues. Germline V lookup: CDR1 MNHNS, CDR2 SASEGT. The V gene lost 5 bases and the J gene lost 3 bases, with 17 bases spanning the gap. The CDR3 spells CASSTRTDRVYEQYF. CDR3 nucleotide sequence: TGTGCCAGCAGTACCCGGACAGATCGGGTCTACGAGCAGTACTTC.

Only one count was recorded for this clone. Written as DNA, the CDR3 is TGTGCCAGCTCAGCGACAGGGGACGGTGAAAAACTGTTTTTT. As protein: CASSATGDGEKLFF. The chain employs TRBV18 and TRBJ1-4; 8 positions match TRBD1. The J segment lost 7 bases and the V segment lost 5 bases, leaving 6 bases of the junction unmatched. CDR3 length equals 14 residues. Germline values: CDR1 KGHSH, CDR2 LQKENI.

This rearrangement joins TRBV4-2 to TRBJ2-2; 15 bases map to TRBD2. This CDR3 has 17 amino acids. Trimming at V came to 3 bases and at J to 5 bases, leaving 4 bases not matched to a gene. Germline assignment: CDR1 LGHNA and CDR2 YNFKEQ. CDR3 sequence reads: CASSQGLAGGGTGELFF. The CDR3 nucleotides are TGTGCCAGCAGCCAGGGACTAGCGGGGGGTGGGACCGGGGAGCTGTTTTTT.

This clone appeared once. The rearrangement joins TRBV7-9 to TRBJ2-7; 7 bases map to TRBD2. The V and J ends lost 1 base and 13 bases, in that order; junction bases with no gene match: 7. This CDR3 has 12 residues. Per germline, CDR1 SEHNR and CDR2 FQNEAQ (reference sequence). The CDR3 region has the DNA TGTGCCAGCAGCTTAGGGGGAGGGGAGGAATACTTC. This codes for CASSLGGGEEYF.